A selection of T cell receptor beta chains follows, all from one sample in a study of T-cell memory formation after mild COVID-19. A single record per CDR3 protein comes from TCRdb applying MiXCR to the 5' RACE reads. The sample shows 580,000 or so distinct CDR3 sequences, 17% of them seen only once. Sequenced input: PBMCs or a T cell subset sorted from them (not recorded which). These receptors came from an adult woman who had mild COVID-19 (a few samples of this study predate the infection). Cell type and time point are not known. Each CDR3 is given with its conserved first and last residue.

TRBV28	TRBJ2-7	CASTLQAGSYEQYF
TRBV24-1	TRBJ2-1	CATSGGLYNEQFF
TRBV10-3	TRBJ2-7	CAISDPFGGLPYEQYF
TRBV27	TRBJ1-6	CASSSTGGSYNSPLHF
TRBV7-2	TRBJ2-7	CASSLNGFSYEQYF
TRBV12-3/TRBV12-4	TRBJ2-3	CASSIRTSGAPDTQYF
TRBV29-1	TRBJ1-1	CSVTQGLGTEAFF
TRBV6-1	TRBJ1-2	CASSENPLGGYGYTF
TRBV5-5	TRBJ2-5	CASSNGGEETQYF
TRBV27	TRBJ2-1	CASSLPGLNNEQFF
TRBV7-9	TRBJ2-5	CASSALAVQETQYF
TRBV3-1	TRBJ2-1	CASSQAWRGDNEQFF
TRBV7-2	TRBJ2-1	CASSLDPHRASGRYNEQFF
TRBV18	TRBJ1-1	CASSPGRGKDSVKAFF
TRBV12-3/TRBV12-4	TRBJ2-5	CASSLDTGLETQYF
TRBV5-1	TRBJ1-1	CASNPGTGTPEAFF
TRBV12-3/TRBV12-4	TRBJ1-3	CASSGSGNTIYF
TRBV7-9	TRBJ1-1	CASSFNGPNEAFF
TRBV4-3	TRBJ2-1	CASSLHLGSGNEQFF
TRBV5-1	TRBJ1-6	CASSLDLSPLHF
TRBV2	TRBJ1-3	CASSPQGRLGNTIYF
TRBV7-2	TRBJ2-7	CASSLGMRSYEQYF
TRBV2	TRBJ1-2	CASRDLRVLDGYTF
TRBV20-1	TRBJ2-1	CSARAVLYNEQFF
TRBV6-5	TRBJ2-1	CASSYGRDRITNEQFF
TRBV5-6	TRBJ2-5	CASSSTQLAGLETQYF
TRBV12-3/TRBV12-4	TRBJ2-5	CASTASGGQTQYF
TRBV4-3	TRBJ1-4	CASSQETHIREKLFF
TRBV12-3/TRBV12-4	TRBJ2-4	CASSLAFGAAAKNIQYF
TRBV5-1	TRBJ2-5	CASSYGLAGGSETQYF
TRBV4-1	TRBJ2-7	CASSAGAEYEQYF
TRBV6-2/TRBV6-3	TRBJ2-1	CASNPGLRYNEQFF
TRBV6-2/TRBV6-3	TRBJ1-1	CASAAWGMNTEAFF
TRBV15	TRBJ1-1	CATSRDSSTEAFF
TRBV7-9	TRBJ2-2	CASSPDLTNTGELFF
TRBV6-2/TRBV6-3	TRBJ1-5	CASSRTGRQPQHF
TRBV20-1	TRBJ1-5	CSAREDGNQPQHF
TRBV20-1	TRBJ2-5	CSARQPSLQETQYF
TRBV6-1	TRBJ2-2	CASSEKTDHTGELFF
TRBV6-5	TRBJ2-3	CASSLAGGPGTQYF
TRBV27	TRBJ2-1	CASSLTGSHEQFF
TRBV7-2	TRBJ2-7	CASSLEGHEQYF
TRBV20-1	TRBJ2-7	CSALPLAGAEYAEQYF
TRBV27	TRBJ2-7	CASSLLGAAYEQYF
TRBV5-1	TRBJ1-1	CASSGDREVTTEAFF
TRBV11-2	TRBJ2-1	CASSKIQGYNEQFF
TRBV29-1	TRBJ2-1	CSETQGNEQFF
TRBV6-5	TRBJ1-2	CASSSGPQNYGYTF
TRBV6-1	TRBJ1-5	CASSAFKSGRVNQPQHF
TRBV11-2	TRBJ1-6	CASSFRGGYSPLHF
TRBV18	TRBJ2-1	CASSPPGLAFNEQFF
TRBV4-1	TRBJ2-1	CASSQESSYNEQFF
TRBV2	TRBJ1-1	CAPSGMNTEAFF
TRBV20-1	TRBJ1-1	CSAREGLGTEAFF
TRBV29-1	TRBJ2-7	CSVVGGGRYEQYF
TRBV28	TRBJ2-2	CASSLGQGGNTGELFF
TRBV6-2/TRBV6-3	TRBJ2-7	CASSRWGGRTYEQYF